This TCR beta chain is from a study of regulatory T cells in long-lasting Graves disease. Study summary: Those Graves' patients who were newly diagnosed had been on antithyroid drugs under 3 months.

The authors built TCR beta libraries using iRepertoire HTBI primers and Arm-PCR of CDR3 regions. TCRdb re-called the multiplex PCR reads with MiXCR, one entry per CDR3 protein. The repertoire holds almost 450,000 distinct CDR3 sequences, with around 15% as singletons. The ends were cut back, 4 bases at V and 5 bases at J, with 8 bases in the middle. Germline CDR1 is SNHLY and CDR2 is FYNNEI. The CDR3 extends over 13 amino acids. Time point noted: newly diagnosed GD, antithyroid drugs for less than 3 months. The TCR library was made from RNA that had been extracted from PBMCs in TRIzol. This sample was also put to use in a study of T cells in Graves' hyperthyroidism and ophthalmopathy.

The sequence was obtained from a woman in her 30s with Graves disease. Sequencing was performed on peripheral blood mononuclear cells (PBMCs), taken at new diagnosis, from a patient treated with antithyroid drugs. J is TRBJ2-2 and V is TRBV2, with no clear D. The CDR3 loop is CASSGDGTGELFF. In nucleotides, the CDR3 is TGTGCCAGCAGTGGAGATGGTACCGGGGAGCTGTTTTTT.